This passage covers 5 T cell receptor beta chains from one sample sequenced in a study of cytomegalovirus exposure and HLA in healthy donors. The study ran its PCR with 60 Vbeta and 13 Jbeta primers. The method was immunoSEQ multiplex PCR; TCRdb's version includes in-frame clones alone and lacks a portion of them. The data contain some 99,000 clones, around 68% of them singletons. Sample: PBMCs. The source of these receptors is a female donor in good health and CMV-seronegative.

The chain combines TRBV6-5 with TRBJ2-7, with 12 bases that match TRBD2. Germline-derived CDR1 and CDR2 are MNHEY and SVGAGI. With 2 bases clipped from V and 7 bases from J, the junction kept 9 bases outside the gene matches. The CDR3 is made up of 16 amino acids. This CDR3 is CASSYLAGGPGGEQYF. CDR3 DNA: TGTGCCAGCAGTTACCTAGCGGGAGGGCCGGGGGGAGAGCAGTACTTC.

This clone was counted only a few times. This chain connects TRBV4-3 to TRBJ1-5, with unresolved D. Looked up from germline, CDR1 is LGHNA and CDR2 is YSLEER. Trimming pared 4 bases from V and 11 bases from J, leaving 18 bases between. The CDR3 contains 14 residues. CDR3 bases: TGCGCCAGCAGCCCCTCGGTTACGAGCAGGACCCAGCATTTT. It encodes CASSPSVTSRTQHF.

The CDR3 sequence: CASSLVTSGSYNEQFF. CDR3 nucleotides: TGTGCCAGCAGTTTGGTGACTAGCGGCTCCTACAATGAGCAGTTCTTC. The rearrangement uses TRBV28 and TRBJ2-1, with 9 positions matching TRBD2. V gave up 3 bases and J gave up 0 bases; unmatched junction bases: 3. There are 16 residues in the CDR3. Germline CDR1 is MDHEN and CDR2 is SYDVKM.

The chain employs TRBV5-1 and TRBJ2-5; D possibly corresponds to TRBD2 (5 bases). Germline V lookup: CDR1 SGHRS, CDR2 YFSETQ. V dropped 0 bases and J dropped 4 bases, with 13 bases sitting between them. This CDR3 is built from 15 residues. The CDR3 nucleotides read TGCGCCAGCAGCTTGGTGAGGCTAGCTAGAGAGACCCAGTACTTC. Amino acids: CASSLVRLARETQYF.

This clone was recorded a few times. V is TRBV6-5 and J is TRBJ1-2; D call uncertain. CDR1 is MNHEY, CDR2 SVGAGI, per germline. The CDR3 has 13 amino acids. The V end lost 5 bases, the J end lost 7 bases, and 14 bases lay between the germline ends. The CDR3 spells CASSLVPSGGYTF. CDR3 DNA: TGTGCCAGCAGTCTCGTCCCCTCCGGTGGCTACACCTTC.